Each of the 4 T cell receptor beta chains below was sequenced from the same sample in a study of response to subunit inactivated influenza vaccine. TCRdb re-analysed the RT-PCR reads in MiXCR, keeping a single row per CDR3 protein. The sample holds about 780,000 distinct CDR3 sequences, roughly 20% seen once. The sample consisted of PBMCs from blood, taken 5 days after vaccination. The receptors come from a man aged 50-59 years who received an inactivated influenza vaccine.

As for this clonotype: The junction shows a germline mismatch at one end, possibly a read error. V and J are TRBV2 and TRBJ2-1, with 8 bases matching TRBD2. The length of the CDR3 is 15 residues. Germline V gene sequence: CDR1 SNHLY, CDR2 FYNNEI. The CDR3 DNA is TGTGCCAGCAGACGTACGGGAGGGCCCTACGATGAGCAGTTCTTC. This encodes CASRRTGGPYDEQFF.

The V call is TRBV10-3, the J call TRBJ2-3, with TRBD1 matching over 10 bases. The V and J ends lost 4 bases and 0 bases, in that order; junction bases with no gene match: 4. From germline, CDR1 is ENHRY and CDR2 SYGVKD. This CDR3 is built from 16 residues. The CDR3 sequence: CAISAGQGGSTDTQYF. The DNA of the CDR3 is TGTGCCATCAGTGCCGGACAGGGGGGTAGCACAGATACGCAGTATTTT.

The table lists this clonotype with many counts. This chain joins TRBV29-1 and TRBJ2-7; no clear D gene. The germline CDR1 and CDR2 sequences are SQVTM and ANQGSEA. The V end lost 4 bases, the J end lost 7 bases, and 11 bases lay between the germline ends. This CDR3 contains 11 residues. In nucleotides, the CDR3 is TGCAGCGTTGCGGCCAGCCGGGAGCAGTACTTC. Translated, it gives CSVAASREQYF.

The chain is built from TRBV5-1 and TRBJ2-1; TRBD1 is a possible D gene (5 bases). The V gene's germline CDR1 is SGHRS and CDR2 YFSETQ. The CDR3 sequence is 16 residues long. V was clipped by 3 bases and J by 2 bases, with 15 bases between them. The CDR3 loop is CASSYSQGGPYNEQFF. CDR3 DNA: TGCGCCAGCAGCTACTCTCAGGGCGGACCCTACAATGAGCAGTTCTTC.